This T cell receptor beta chain was identified during a study of T cells after yellow fever vaccination. This clonotype has at least ten counts. With 3 bases clipped from V and 13 bases from J, the junction kept 8 bases outside the gene matches. The V gene's germline CDR1 is SGDLS and CDR2 YYNGEE. This CDR3 is built from 13 residues. TCRdb reprocessed the 5' RACE reads with MiXCR, giving one entry per CDR3 protein. The table includes about 300,000 distinct CDR3 sequences, around 6.8% detected once. This receptor was identified in a young man who received the YFV17D yellow fever vaccine. The chain is built from TRBV9 and TRBJ2-1; the match to TRBD1 covers 9 bases. The source material was PBMCs, sampled roughly 46 days after the first yellow fever vaccination. CDR3 in amino acids: CASSGGGTGSQFF. For the CDR3, the DNA is TGTGCCAGCAGCGGGGGGGGGACAGGGTCCCAGTTCTTC.